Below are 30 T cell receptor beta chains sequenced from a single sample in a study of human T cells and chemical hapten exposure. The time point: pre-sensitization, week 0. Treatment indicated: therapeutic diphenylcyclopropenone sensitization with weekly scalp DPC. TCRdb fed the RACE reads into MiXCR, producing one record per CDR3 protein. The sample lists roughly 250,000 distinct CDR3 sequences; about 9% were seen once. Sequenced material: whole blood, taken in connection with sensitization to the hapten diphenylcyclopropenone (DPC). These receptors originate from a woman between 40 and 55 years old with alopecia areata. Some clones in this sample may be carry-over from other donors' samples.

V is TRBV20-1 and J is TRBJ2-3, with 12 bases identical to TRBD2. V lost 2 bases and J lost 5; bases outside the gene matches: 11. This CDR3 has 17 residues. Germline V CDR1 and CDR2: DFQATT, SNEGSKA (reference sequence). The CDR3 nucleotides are TGCAGTGCTAGAATTCTAGCGGGAGGGCCCTTCGGAGATACGCAGTATTTT. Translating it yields CSARILAGGPFGDTQYF.

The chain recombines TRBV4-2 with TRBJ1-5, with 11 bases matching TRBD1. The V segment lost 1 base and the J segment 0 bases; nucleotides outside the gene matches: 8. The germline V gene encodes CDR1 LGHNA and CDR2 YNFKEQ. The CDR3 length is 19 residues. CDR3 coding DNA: TGTGCCAGCAGCCAAGTCAAGAGGACAGGGGGCTATAGCAATCAGCCCCAGCATTTT. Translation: CASSQVKRTGGYSNQPQHF.

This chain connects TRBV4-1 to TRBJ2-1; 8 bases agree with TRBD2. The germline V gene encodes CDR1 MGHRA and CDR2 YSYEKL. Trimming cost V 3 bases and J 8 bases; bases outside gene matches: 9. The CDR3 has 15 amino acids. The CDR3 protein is CASSHSGTHVDEQFF. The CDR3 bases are TGCGCCAGCAGCCATAGCGGGACCCATGTAGATGAGCAGTTCTTC.

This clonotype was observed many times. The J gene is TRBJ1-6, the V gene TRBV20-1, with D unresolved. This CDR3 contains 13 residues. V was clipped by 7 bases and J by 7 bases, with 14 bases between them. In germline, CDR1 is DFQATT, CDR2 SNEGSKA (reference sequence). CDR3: CSVQDGRNSPLHF. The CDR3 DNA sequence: TGCAGTGTACAAGATGGGCGAAATTCACCCCTCCACTTT.

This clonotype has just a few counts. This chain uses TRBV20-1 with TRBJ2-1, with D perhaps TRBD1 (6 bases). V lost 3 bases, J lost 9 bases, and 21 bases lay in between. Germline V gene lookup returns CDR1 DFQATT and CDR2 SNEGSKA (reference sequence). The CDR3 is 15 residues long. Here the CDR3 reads CSARFTQGGNGEQFF. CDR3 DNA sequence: TGCAGTGCTAGGTTTACACAGGGCGGCAACGGTGAGCAGTTCTTC.

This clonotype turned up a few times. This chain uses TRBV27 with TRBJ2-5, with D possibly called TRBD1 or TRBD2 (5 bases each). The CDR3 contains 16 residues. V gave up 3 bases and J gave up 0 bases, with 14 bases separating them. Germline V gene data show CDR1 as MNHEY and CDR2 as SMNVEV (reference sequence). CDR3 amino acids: CASSFEGPRYQETQYF. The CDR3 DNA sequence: TGTGCCAGCAGTTTTGAGGGGCCAAGGTACCAAGAGACCCAGTACTTC.

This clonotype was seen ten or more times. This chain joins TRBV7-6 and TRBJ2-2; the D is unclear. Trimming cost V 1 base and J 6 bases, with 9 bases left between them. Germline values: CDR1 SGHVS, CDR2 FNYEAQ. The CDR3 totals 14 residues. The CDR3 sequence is CASSLVAGSGELFF. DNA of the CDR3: TGTGCCAGCAGCTTAGTTGCCGGGTCCGGGGAGCTGTTTTTT.

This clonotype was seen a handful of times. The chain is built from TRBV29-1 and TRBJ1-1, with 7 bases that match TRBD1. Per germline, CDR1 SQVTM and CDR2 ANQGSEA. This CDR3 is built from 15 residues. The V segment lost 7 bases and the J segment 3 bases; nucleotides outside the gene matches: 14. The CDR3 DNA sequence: TGCAGCGCCGCCCCAGGGACAGTGGTGGACACTGAAGCTTTCTTT. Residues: CSAAPGTVVDTEAFF.

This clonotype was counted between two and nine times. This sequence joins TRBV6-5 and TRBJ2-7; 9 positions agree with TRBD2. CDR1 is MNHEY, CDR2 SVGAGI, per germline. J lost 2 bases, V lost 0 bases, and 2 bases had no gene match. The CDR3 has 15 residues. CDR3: CASSYSTSGAYEQYF. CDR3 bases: TGTGCCAGCAGTTACTCGACTAGCGGAGCCTACGAGCAGTACTTC.

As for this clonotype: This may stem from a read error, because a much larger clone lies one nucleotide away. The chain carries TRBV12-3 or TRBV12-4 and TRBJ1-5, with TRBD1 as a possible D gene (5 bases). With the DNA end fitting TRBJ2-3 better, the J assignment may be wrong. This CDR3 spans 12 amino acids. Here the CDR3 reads CASAGNNQPQYF. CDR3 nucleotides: TGTGCCAGCGCAGGGAACAATCAGCCCCAGTATTTT.

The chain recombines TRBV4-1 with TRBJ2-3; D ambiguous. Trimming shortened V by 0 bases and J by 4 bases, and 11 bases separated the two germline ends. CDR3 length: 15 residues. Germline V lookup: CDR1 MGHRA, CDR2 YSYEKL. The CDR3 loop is CASSQDRRVPDTQYF. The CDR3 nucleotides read TGCGCCAGCAGCCAAGATCGTCGAGTACCAGATACGCAGTATTTT.

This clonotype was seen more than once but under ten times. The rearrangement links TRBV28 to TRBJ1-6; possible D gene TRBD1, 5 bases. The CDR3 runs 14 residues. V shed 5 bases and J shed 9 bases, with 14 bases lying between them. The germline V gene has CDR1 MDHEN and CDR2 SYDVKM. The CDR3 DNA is TGTGCCAGCAGTCTAAACCCCAGGGTTTCACCCCTCCACTTT. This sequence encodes CASSLNPRVSPLHF.

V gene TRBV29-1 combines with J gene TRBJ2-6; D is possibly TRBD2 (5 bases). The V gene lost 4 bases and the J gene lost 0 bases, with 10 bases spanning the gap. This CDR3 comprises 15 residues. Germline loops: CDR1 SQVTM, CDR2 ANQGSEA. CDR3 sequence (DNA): TGCAGCGTTGGAGGGAGTAGCTCTGGGGCCAACGTCCTGACTTTC. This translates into CSVGGSSSGANVLTF.

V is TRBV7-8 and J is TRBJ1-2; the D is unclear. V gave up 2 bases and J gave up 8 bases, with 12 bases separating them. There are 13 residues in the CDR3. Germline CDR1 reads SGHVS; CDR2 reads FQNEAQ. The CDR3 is CASSLTGQKGYTF. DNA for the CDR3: TGTGCCAGCAGCTTAACTGGTCAGAAAGGCTACACCTTC.

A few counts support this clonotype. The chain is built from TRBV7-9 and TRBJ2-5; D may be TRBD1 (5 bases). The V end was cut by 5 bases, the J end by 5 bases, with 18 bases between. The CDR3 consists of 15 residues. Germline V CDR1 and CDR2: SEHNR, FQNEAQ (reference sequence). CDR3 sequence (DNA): TGTGCCAGCAGCCGCCTCGACAGCCGAATGGAGACCCAGTACTTC. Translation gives CASSRLDSRMETQYF.

CDR3 DNA: TGTGCCAGCAGTTTGATAGGACAGGGACAGGGCTACACCTTC. It encodes CASSLIGQGQGYTF. The rearrangement links TRBV12-3 or TRBV12-4 to TRBJ1-2; 8 positions match TRBD1. The CDR3 is 14 residues long. Trimming at V came to 3 bases and at J to 8 bases, leaving 8 bases not matched to a gene.

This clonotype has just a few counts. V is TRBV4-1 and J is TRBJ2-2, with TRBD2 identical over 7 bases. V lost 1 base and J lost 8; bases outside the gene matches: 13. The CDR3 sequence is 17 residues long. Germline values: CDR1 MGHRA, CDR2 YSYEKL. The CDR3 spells CASSQGGDGSGPGELFF. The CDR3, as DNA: TGCGCCAGCAGCCAAGGAGGCGATGGTAGCGGGCCTGGGGAGCTGTTTTTT.

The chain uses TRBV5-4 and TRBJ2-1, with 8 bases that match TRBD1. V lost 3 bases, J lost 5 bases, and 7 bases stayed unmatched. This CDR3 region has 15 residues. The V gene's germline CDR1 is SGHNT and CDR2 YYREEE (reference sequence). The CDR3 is CASSSGGAYDNEQFF. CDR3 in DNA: TGTGCCAGCAGCTCAGGGGGCGCTTATGACAATGAGCAGTTCTTC.

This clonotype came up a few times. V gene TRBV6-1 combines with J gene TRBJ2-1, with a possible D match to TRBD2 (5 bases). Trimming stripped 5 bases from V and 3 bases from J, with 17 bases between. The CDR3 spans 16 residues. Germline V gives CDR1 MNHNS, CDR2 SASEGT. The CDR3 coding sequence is TGTGCCAGCAGTCAAAGGGTGGTAGGGAGCTACAATGAGCAGTTCTTC. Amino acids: CASSQRVVGSYNEQFF.

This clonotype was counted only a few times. In DNA, the CDR3 is TGTGCCAGCAGTTCCGGCCTGATGCCCGGCCGAAAACTGTTTTTT. Translating it yields CASSSGLMPGRKLFF. The genes are TRBV6-5 and TRBJ1-4; D is uncertain. The CDR3 has 15 amino acids. Trimming left V 4 bases short and J 10 bases short, with 19 bases between. Germline V gene lookup returns CDR1 MNHEY and CDR2 SVGAGI.

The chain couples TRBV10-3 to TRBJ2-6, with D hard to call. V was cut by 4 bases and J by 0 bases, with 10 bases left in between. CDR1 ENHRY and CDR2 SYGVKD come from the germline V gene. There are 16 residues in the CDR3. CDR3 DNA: TGTGCCATCAGTGTTGTCGTCGGCTCTGGGGCCAACGTCCTGACTTTC. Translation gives CAISVVVGSGANVLTF.

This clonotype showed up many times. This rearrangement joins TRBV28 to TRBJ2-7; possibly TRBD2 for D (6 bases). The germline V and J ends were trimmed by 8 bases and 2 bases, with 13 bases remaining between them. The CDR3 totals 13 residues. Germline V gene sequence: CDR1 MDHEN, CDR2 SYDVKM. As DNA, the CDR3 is TGTGCCAGCGGCCGGGACTCCGCCTACGAGCAGTACTTC. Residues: CASGRDSAYEQYF.

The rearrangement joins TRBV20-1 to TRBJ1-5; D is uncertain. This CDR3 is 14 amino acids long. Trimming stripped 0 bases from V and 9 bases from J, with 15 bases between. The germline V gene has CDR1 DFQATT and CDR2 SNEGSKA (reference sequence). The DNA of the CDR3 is TGCAGTGCTAGAGATCTCTTTGGAGGGATGCCCCAGCATTTT. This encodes CSARDLFGGMPQHF.

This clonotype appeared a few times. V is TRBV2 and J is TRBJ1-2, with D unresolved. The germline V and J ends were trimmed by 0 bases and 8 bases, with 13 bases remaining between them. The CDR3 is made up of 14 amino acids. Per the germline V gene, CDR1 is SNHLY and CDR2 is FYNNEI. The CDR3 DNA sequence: TGTGCCAGCAGTGAAGCCCGTCGGCTAGGCGGCTACACCTTC. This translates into CASSEARRLGGYTF. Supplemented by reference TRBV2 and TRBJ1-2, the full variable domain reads EPEVTQTPSHQVTQMGQEVILRCVPISNHLYFYWYRQILGQKVEFLVSFYNNEISEKSEIFDDQFSVERPDGSNFTLKIRSTKLEDSAMYFCASSEARRLGGYTFGSGTRLTVV.

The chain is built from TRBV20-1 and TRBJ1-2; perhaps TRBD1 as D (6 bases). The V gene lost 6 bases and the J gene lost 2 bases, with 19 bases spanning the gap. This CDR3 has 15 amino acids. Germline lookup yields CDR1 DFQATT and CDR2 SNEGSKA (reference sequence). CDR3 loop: CSASLGGALNYGYTF. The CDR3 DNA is TGCAGTGCCTCCTTAGGGGGGGCACTCAACTATGGCTACACCTTC.

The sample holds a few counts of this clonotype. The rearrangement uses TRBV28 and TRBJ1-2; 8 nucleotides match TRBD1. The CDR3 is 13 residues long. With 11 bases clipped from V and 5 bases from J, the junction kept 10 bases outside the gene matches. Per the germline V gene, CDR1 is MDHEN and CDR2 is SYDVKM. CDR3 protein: CALRTGHGYGYTF. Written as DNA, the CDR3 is TGTGCCTTAAGGACAGGGCATGGGTATGGCTACACCTTC.

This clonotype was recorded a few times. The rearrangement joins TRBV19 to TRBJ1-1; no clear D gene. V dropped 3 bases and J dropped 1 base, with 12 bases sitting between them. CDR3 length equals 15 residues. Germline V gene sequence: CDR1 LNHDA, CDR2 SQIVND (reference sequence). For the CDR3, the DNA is TGTGCCAGTAGTATCCGCCAGGCAGAGAACACTGAAGCTTTCTTT. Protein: CASSIRQAENTEAFF.

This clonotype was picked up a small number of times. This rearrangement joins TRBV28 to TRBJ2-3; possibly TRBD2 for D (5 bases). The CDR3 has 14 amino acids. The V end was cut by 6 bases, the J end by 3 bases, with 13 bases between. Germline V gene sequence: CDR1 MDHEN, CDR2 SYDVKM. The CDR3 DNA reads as TGTGCCAGCAGAAAAAGGGAGTATACAGATACGCAGTATTTT. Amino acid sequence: CASRKREYTDTQYF.

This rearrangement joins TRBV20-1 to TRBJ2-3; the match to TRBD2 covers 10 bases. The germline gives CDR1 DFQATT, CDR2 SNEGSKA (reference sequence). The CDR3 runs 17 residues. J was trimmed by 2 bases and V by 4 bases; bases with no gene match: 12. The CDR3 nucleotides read TGCAGTGCTAAGTCTAGCGGGAGTATTGGGAACACAGATACGCAGTATTTT. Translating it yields CSAKSSGSIGNTDTQYF.

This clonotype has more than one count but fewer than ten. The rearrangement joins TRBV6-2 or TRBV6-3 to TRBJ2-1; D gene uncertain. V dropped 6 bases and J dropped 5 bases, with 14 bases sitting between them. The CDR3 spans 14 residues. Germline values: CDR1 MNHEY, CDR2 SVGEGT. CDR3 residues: CASSPPPGHNEQFF. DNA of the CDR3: TGTGCCAGCAGCCCACCCCCCGGACACAATGAGCAGTTCTTC.